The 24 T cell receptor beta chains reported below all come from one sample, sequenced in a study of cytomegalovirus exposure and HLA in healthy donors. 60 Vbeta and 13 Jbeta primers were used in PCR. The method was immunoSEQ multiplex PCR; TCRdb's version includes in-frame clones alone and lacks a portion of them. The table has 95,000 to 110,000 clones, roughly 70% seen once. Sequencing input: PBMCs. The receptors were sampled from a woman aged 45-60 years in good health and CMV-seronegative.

The CDR3 DNA follows: TGTGCCAGTAGTATAGTACCTACAGGGGATGAAAAACTGTTTTTT. Its protein product is CASSIVPTGDEKLFF. The chain links TRBV19 to TRBJ1-4; 7 bases are shared with TRBD1. The germline CDR1 and CDR2 sequences are LNHDA and SQIVND (reference sequence). V gave up 1 base and J gave up 6 bases; unmatched junction bases: 5. The CDR3 consists of 15 residues.

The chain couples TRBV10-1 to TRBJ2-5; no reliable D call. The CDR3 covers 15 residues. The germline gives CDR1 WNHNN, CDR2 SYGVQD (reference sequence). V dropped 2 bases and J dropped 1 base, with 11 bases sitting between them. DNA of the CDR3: TGCGCCAGCAGTGAGGTCGGAGTGGGCCAAGAGACCCAGTACTTC. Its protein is CASSEVGVGQETQYF.

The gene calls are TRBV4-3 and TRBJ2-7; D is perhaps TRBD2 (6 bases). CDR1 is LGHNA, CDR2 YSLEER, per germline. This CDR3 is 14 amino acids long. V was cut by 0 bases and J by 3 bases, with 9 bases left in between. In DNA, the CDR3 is TGCGCCAGCAGCCAAGATCGGGGGAGCTACGAGCAGTACTTC. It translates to CASSQDRGSYEQYF.

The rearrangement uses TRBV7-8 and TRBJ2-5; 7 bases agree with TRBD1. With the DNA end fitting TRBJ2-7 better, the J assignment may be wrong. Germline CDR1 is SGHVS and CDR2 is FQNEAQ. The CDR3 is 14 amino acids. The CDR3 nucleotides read TGTGCCAGCAGCACCGGGACAGCTAACTACGAGCAGTACTTC. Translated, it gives CASSTGTANYEQYF.

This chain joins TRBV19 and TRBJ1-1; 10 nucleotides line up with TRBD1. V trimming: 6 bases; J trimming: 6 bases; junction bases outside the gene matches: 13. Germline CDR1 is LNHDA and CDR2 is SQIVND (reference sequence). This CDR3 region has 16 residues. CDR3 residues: CASSPEGDRGIAEAFF. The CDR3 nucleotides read TGTGCCAGTAGCCCGGAGGGGGACAGGGGAATCGCTGAAGCTTTCTTT.

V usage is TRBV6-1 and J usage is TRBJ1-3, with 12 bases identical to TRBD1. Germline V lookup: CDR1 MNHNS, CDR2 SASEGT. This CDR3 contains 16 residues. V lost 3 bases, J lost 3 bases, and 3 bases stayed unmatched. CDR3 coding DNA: TGTGCCAGCAGTGAGGGACAGGGGGCCTTTGGAAACACCATATATTTT. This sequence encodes CASSEGQGAFGNTIYF.

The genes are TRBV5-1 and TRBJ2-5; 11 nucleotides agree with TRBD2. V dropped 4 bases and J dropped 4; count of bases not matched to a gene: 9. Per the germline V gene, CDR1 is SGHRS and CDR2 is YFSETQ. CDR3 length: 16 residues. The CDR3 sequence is CASSDAVSGGVETQYF. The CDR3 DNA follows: TGCGCCAGCAGCGACGCCGTTAGCGGGGGGGTAGAGACCCAGTACTTC.

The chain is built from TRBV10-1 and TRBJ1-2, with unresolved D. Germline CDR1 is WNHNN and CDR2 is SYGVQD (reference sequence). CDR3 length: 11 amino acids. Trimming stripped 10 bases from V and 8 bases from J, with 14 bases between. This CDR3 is CAITPTNGYTF. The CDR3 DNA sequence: TGCGCCATCACACCAACCAACGGCTACACCTTC.

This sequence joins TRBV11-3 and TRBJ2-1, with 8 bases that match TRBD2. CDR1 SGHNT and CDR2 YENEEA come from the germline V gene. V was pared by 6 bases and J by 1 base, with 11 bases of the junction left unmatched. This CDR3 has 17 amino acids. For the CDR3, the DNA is TGTGCCAGCAGGGGACTAGACATCGGAGTATCCTACAATGAGCAGTTCTTC. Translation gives CASRGLDIGVSYNEQFF.

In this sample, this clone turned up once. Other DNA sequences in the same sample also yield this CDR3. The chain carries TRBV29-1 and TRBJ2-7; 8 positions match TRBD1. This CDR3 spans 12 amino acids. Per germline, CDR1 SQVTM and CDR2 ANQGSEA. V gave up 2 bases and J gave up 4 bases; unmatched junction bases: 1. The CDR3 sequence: CSVEQGAYEQYF. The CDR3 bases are TGCAGCGTTGAACAGGGGGCGTACGAGCAGTACTTC.

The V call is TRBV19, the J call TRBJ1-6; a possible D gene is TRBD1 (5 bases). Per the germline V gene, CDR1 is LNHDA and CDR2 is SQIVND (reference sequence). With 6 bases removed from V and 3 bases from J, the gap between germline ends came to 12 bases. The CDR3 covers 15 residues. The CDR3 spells CASRYMTDYNSPLHF. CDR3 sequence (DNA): TGTGCCAGTAGGTACATGACAGACTATAATTCACCCCTCCACTTT.

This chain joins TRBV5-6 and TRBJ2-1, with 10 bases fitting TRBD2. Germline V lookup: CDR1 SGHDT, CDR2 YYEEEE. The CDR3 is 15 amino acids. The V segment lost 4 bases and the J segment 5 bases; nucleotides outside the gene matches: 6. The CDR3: CASSVGGLADNEQFF. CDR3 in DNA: TGTGCCAGCAGCGTGGGAGGACTAGCGGACAATGAGCAGTTCTTC.

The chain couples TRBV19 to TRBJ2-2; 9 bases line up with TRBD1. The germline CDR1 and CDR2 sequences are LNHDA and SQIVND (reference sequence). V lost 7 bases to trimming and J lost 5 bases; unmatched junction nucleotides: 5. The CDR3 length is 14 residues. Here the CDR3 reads CASKGTGLTGELFF. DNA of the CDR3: TGTGCCAGTAAGGGGACAGGGTTGACCGGGGAGCTGTTTTTT.

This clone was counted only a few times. In nucleotides, the CDR3 is TGTGCCAGCAGCATACAGGGTAGTAGCACTGAAGCTTTCTTT. Its protein is CASSIQGSSTEAFF. V usage is TRBV9 and J usage is TRBJ1-1; tentatively, D is TRBD1 (6 bases). The ends were cut back, 4 bases at V and 4 bases at J, with 14 bases in the middle. The CDR3 contains 14 residues. Per the germline V gene, CDR1 is SGDLS and CDR2 is YYNGEE.

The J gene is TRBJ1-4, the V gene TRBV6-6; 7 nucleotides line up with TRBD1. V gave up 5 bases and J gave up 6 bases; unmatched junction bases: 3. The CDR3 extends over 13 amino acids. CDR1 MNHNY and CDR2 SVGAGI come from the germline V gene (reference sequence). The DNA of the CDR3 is TGTGCCAGCAGTCTGACAGGGTATGAAAAACTGTTTTTT. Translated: CASSLTGYEKLFF.

The CDR3 nucleotides read TGTGCCAGCAGCTTACCCGGGACAGGGGTTGACACTGAAGCTTTCTTT. Translated, it gives CASSLPGTGVDTEAFF. This rearrangement joins TRBV5-8 to TRBJ1-1; TRBD1 matches 10 bases. The ends lost 2 bases at V and 3 bases at J; junction bases unmatched: 7. This CDR3 is 16 amino acids long. CDR1 and CDR2 from the germline V gene are SGHTS and YDEGEE.

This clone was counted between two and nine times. The CDR3 bases are TGTGCCAGCAGCTTAGGGGTGGTGGCGGCAGGGGGTATTTCCTACAATGAGCAGTTCTTC. Protein product: CASSLGVVAAGGISYNEQFF. The genes are TRBV7-6 and TRBJ2-1; 7 bases map to TRBD1. Germline CDR1 reads SGHVS; CDR2 reads FNYEAQ. The ends lost 1 base at V and 1 base at J; junction bases unmatched: 16. The length of the CDR3 is 20 residues.

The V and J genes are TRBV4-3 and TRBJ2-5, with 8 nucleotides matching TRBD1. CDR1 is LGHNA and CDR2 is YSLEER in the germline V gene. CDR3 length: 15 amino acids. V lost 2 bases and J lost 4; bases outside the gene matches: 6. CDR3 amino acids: CASSQRTGNGETQYF. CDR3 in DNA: TGCGCCAGCAGCCAAAGGACAGGGAACGGAGAGACCCAGTACTTC.

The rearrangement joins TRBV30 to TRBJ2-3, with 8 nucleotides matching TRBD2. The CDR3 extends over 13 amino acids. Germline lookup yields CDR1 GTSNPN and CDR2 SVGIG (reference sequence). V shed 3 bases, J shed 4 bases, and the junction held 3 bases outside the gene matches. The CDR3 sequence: CAWSGGAPDTQYF. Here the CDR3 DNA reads TGTGCCTGGAGCGGGGGGGCTCCAGATACGCAGTATTTT.

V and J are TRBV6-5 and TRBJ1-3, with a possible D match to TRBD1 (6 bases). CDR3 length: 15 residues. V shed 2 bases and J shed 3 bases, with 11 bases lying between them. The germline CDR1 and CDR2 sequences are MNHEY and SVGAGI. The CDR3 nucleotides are TGTGCCAGCAGTTACGAGGCAGGGGTTGGAAACACCATATATTTT. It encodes CASSYEAGVGNTIYF.

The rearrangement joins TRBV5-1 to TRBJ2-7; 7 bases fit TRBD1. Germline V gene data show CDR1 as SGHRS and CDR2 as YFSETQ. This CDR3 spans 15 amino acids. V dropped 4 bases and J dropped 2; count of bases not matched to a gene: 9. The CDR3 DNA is TGCGCCAGCAGCCCACGACAGGGTTCCCCCTACGAGCAGTACTTC. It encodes CASSPRQGSPYEQYF.

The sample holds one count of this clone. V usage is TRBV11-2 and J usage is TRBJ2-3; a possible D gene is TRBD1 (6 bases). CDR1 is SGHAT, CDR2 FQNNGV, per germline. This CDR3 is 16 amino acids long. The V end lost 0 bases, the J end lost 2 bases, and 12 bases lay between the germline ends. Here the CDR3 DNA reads TGTGCCAGCAGCTTAGACAACGGACAGAACACAGATACGCAGTATTTT. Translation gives CASSLDNGQNTDTQYF.

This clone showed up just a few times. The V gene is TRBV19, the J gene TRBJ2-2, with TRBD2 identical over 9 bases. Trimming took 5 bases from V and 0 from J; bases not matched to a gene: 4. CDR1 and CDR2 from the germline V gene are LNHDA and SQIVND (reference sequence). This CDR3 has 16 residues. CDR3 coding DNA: TGTGCCAGTAGTTGGCTAGCGGGGACGAACACCGGGGAGCTGTTTTTT. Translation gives CASSWLAGTNTGELFF.

The DNA of the CDR3 is TGTGCCTGGAACCCGGAGCGGGGACTATCCTACGAGCAGTACTTC. It encodes CAWNPERGLSYEQYF. This chain uses TRBV30 with TRBJ2-5, with TRBD2 identical over 7 bases. TRBJ2-7 explains the end of the DNA better; the J call may be wrong. The CDR3 totals 15 residues. Germline lookup yields CDR1 GTSNPN and CDR2 SVGIG (reference sequence).